This T cell receptor (beta chain) was documented in a study of shared clonotypes between healthy human individuals. About the study: Every donor yielded three CD4 naive, three CD4 memory, two CD8 naive and one CD8 memory plate.

V lost 4 bases to trimming and J lost 5 bases, with 20 bases between them. The CDR3 spans 16 residues. In germline, CDR1 is SGHRS, CDR2 YFSETQ. Method: immunoSEQ multiplex PCR; TCRdb's copy keeps in-frame clones and lacks some. Of more than 550,000 clones in the sample, just under 75% are singletons; the top ten hold less than 2%. In the case of this clone: Its specificity is unknown.

Study outcomes and limitations: Sampling covered nothing but blood. Tissue TCR repertoires likely differ from those found in blood. Donors were few, which limited the genetic and exposure-history diversity represented. The study found lower generation probabilities in non-shared clonotypes than in those shared by all four donors.

This rearrangement joins TRBV5-1 to TRBJ2-3; a weak D match, TRBD1 (5 bases). This TCR was recovered from a woman younger than 45 in good health. The specimen was memory CD4+ T cells sorted from blood. The subset was: CD45RA-negative fraction. Here the CDR3 DNA reads TGCGCCAGCAGCGCCTTGGGGCGTACCTTCGAAGATACGCAGTATTTT. Its translation is CASSALGRTFEDTQYF.